The 19 T cell receptor beta chains given below trace back to one sample, sequenced in a study of vaccination and CD4 T cells after COVID-19. Noted treatment: roughly 10-day PBMC culture with coronavirus spike peptide pools or control peptides (ViraFEST assay). What these receptors recognize is not known. The Oncomine TCR Beta short-read assay was what sequenced the DNA obtained from cultured CD4+ T cells. Using its own MiXCR run on the PCR reads, TCRdb lists one record per CDR3 protein. Of roughly 3,200 distinct CDR3 sequences in the sample, over 60% were seen once. Sample: CD4+ T cells from blood, cultured in vitro. These receptor sequences come from a human donor who had recovered from COVID-19.

As concerns this clonotype: Possible read error: a much larger clone is one base away. This chain links TRBV6-1 with TRBJ1-2, with D hard to call. Germline V lookup: CDR1 MNHNS, CDR2 SASEGT. The CDR3 sequence is 12 residues long. The CDR3 protein is CASSEQDYGYAF. The CDR3 DNA reads as TGTGCCAGCAGTGAACAGGATTATGGCTACGCCTTC.

The chain recombines TRBV7-2 with TRBJ2-7; 7 positions agree with TRBD2. The CDR3 contains 14 residues. V was clipped by 1 base and J by 5 bases; unmatched bases: 5. The germline CDR1 and CDR2 sequences are SGHTA and FQGNSA. As DNA, the CDR3 is TGTGCCAGCAGCTTAGGGTGGGGAGGGGACGAGCAGTACTTC. Translated: CASSLGWGGDEQYF.

The rearrangement uses TRBV6-2 or TRBV6-3 and TRBJ1-5; D remains ambiguous. This CDR3 contains 12 residues. Per germline, CDR1 MNHEY and CDR2 SVGEGT. The V gene lost 4 bases and the J gene lost 4 bases, with 5 bases spanning the gap. The CDR3 loop is CASSSFNQPQHF. The CDR3 DNA follows: TGTGCCAGCAGTTCCTTTAATCAGCCCCAGCATTTT.

The genes are TRBV6-1 and TRBJ1-1; 7 bases match TRBD1. Per germline, CDR1 MNHNS and CDR2 SASEGT. The CDR3 runs 16 residues. V shed 5 bases, J shed 0 bases, and the junction held 9 bases outside the gene matches. The CDR3, as DNA: TGTGCCAGCAGTCCACGGACAGGAATCGTGAACACTGAAGCTTTCTTT. Protein product: CASSPRTGIVNTEAFF.

This clonotype turned up a few times. This chain links TRBV6-1 with TRBJ2-4; D remains ambiguous. CDR1 is MNHNS, CDR2 SASEGT, per germline. CDR3 size: 8 residues. This chain's CDR3 is CTKDIQYF. CDR3 DNA: TGTACCAAGGACATTCAGTACTTC.

This chain connects TRBV20-1 to TRBJ1-1; maybe TRBD1 (5 bases). With 0 bases removed from V and 2 bases from J, the gap between germline ends came to 16 bases. Germline-derived CDR1 and CDR2 are DFQATT and SNEGSKA (reference sequence). The CDR3 covers 16 residues. The CDR3 nucleotides read TGCAGTGCTAGAGATCGTGTCGGGGGGGTAAACACTGAAGCTTTCTTT. It translates to CSARDRVGGVNTEAFF.

This clonotype was found a few times. The chain employs TRBV19 and TRBJ1-5, with TRBD1 identical over 7 bases. V was pared by 5 bases and J by 2 bases, with 12 bases of the junction left unmatched. In germline, CDR1 is LNHDA, CDR2 SQIVND (reference sequence). The CDR3 runs 17 residues. The CDR3 here is CASSEAGGRRGNQPQHF. CDR3 DNA: TGTGCCAGTAGTGAGGCAGGGGGAAGGAGAGGCAATCAGCCCCAGCATTTT.

The chain's CDR3 is CASSERPPTVLGEKLFF. DNA for the CDR3: TGTGCCAGCAGTGAGAGGCCGCCGACAGTGTTGGGGGAAAAACTGTTTTTT. This sequence joins TRBV2 and TRBJ1-4; D may be TRBD1 (5 bases). Trimming removed 3 bases at V and 8 bases at J, with 22 bases between. This CDR3 is built from 17 residues. Germline CDR1 SNHLY, CDR2 FYNNEI. The complete variable domain, with remaining parts taken from reference TRBV2 and TRBJ1-4, reads EPEVTQTPSHQVTQMGQEVILRCVPISNHLYFYWYRQILGQKVEFLVSFYNNEISEKSEIFDDQFSVERPDGSNFTLKIRSTKLEDSAMYFCASSERPPTVLGEKLFFGSGTQLSVL.

This chain joins TRBV12-3 or TRBV12-4 and TRBJ2-1; 7 bases agree with TRBD1. The CDR3 length is 14 residues. The junction had 9 bases not matched to a gene; V was cut back by 6 bases and J by 7 bases. CDR3 protein: CASRRNRGGNEQFF. The CDR3, as DNA: TGTGCCAGCAGGCGTAACAGGGGTGGAAATGAGCAGTTCTTC.

The chain employs TRBV27 and TRBJ2-7; a weak D match, TRBD2 (7 bases). The germline gives CDR1 MNHEY, CDR2 SMNVEV (reference sequence). The CDR3 covers 16 residues. Trimming removed 5 bases at V and 0 bases at J, with 17 bases between. This chain's CDR3 is CASSAAAGASSYEQYF. DNA of the CDR3: TGTGCCAGCAGTGCCGCGGCGGGGGCGAGCTCCTACGAGCAGTACTTC.

This clonotype was counted a few times. The V gene is TRBV6-1, the J gene TRBJ1-1; 8 bases align to TRBD1. Trimming cost V 6 bases and J 7 bases; bases outside gene matches: 7. Germline CDR1 MNHNS, CDR2 SASEGT. The CDR3 totals 13 residues. The CDR3 region has the DNA TGTGCCAGCAGATCCAGGGGGCGTGATGAAGCTTTCTTT. It specifies CASRSRGRDEAFF.

This clonotype was recorded once. The rearrangement uses TRBV11-3 and TRBJ2-5; D perhaps matches TRBD2 (6 bases). With 5 bases removed from V and 5 bases from J, the gap between germline ends came to 15 bases. CDR1 is SGHNT and CDR2 is YENEEA in the germline V gene. The CDR3 runs 14 residues. CDR3 DNA sequence: TGTGCCAGCAGCCCCGATGACGGGGGTGAGACCCAGTACTTC. This sequence encodes CASSPDDGGETQYF. Full variable domain (remainder filled in from reference TRBV11-3 and TRBJ2-5): EAGVVQSPRYKIIEKKQPVAFWCNPISGHNTLYWYLQNLGQGPELLIRYENEEAVDDSQLPKDRFSAERLKGVDSTLKIQPAELGDSAVYLCASSPDDGGETQYFGPGTRLLVL.

In this sample, this clonotype turned up a few times. The chain uses TRBV2 and TRBJ1-6, with a possible D match to TRBD1 (5 bases). The CDR3 runs 13 residues. Trimming cost V 4 bases and J 7 bases, with 8 bases left between them. Germline assignment: CDR1 SNHLY and CDR2 FYNNEI. The CDR3 sequence: CASSATENSPLHF. CDR3 DNA sequence: TGTGCCAGCAGTGCGACAGAGAATTCACCCCTCCACTTT.

Worth noting for this clonotype: It is unclear where the CDR3 begins or ends on the DNA, so no DNA is shown, and the CDR3 is as TCRdb lists it. The V and J genes are TRBV6-4 and TRBJ2-3; TRBD1 reflects the table's D call only, with no check against the DNA. The CDR3 is 14 amino acids long, termini counted. Germline V lookup: CDR1 MRHNA, CDR2 SNTAGT. CDR3 in amino acids: CASSSSGNTDTQYF.

This chain connects TRBV6-2 or TRBV6-3 to TRBJ2-2; a possible D gene is TRBD1 (6 bases). The V and J ends lost 6 bases and 10 bases respectively, with 9 bases between them. The CDR3 has 11 amino acids. Per germline, CDR1 MNHEY and CDR2 SVGEGT. Written as DNA, the CDR3 is TGTGCCAGCAGGCAGGGGCAGGAGCTGTTTTTT. Residues: CASRQGQELFF.

V and J are TRBV18 and TRBJ1-5; D may be TRBD1 (5 bases). Germline V gives CDR1 KGHSH, CDR2 LQKENI. The CDR3 sequence is 16 residues long. Trimming stripped 3 bases from V and 0 bases from J, with 12 bases between. CDR3 coding DNA: TGTGCCAGCTCACCGGCGGGACCCTATAGCAATCAGCCCCAGCATTTT. It is translated as CASSPAGPYSNQPQHF.

A few counts support this clonotype. V gene TRBV30 combines with J gene TRBJ1-5; D gene uncertain. CDR1 is GTSNPN and CDR2 is SVGIG in the germline V gene (reference sequence). V was trimmed by 0 bases and J by 0 bases, leaving 3 bases between them. CDR3 length: 13 amino acids. CDR3 sequence (DNA): TGTGCCTGGAGTGTAGCTAGCAATCAGCCCCAGCATTTT. It specifies CAWSVASNQPQHF.

This clonotype was counted only a few times. V usage is TRBV19 and J usage is TRBJ1-5; D gene unclear. The germline gives CDR1 LNHDA, CDR2 SQIVND (reference sequence). The CDR3 spans 13 residues. Trimming stripped 8 bases from V and 7 bases from J, with 15 bases between. Here the CDR3 reads CASDPSSRQPQHF. The DNA of the CDR3 is TGTGCCAGTGATCCGTCGTCGAGGCAGCCCCAGCATTTT. The variable domain in full, with the rest retrieved from reference TRBV19 and TRBJ1-5, is DGGITQSPKYLFRKEGQNVTLSCEQNLNHDAMYWYRQDPGQGLRLIYYSQIVNDFQKGDIAEGYSVSREKKESFPLTVTSAQKNPTAFYLCASDPSSRQPQHFGDGTRLSIL.

A single count supports this clonotype. The genes are TRBV6-5 and TRBJ1-3; 10 bases are shared with TRBD1. J lost 9 bases, V lost 0 bases, and 14 bases had no gene match. CDR1 is MNHEY and CDR2 is SVGAGI in the germline V gene. This CDR3 has 18 amino acids. The CDR3 region is CASSYSGQGSSGVGTIYF. Written as DNA, the CDR3 is TGTGCCAGCAGTTACTCGGGACAGGGGTCTTCCGGCGTCGGCACCATATATTTT.